These 26 T cell receptor beta chains were sequenced from one sample in a study of T-cell reconstitution after alpha-beta-depleted transplantation in children. Unique molecular identifiers were incorporated when the TCRbeta library was constructed. In TCRdb, the PCR reads were re-called with MiXCR into one record per CDR3 protein. The table has around 250,000 distinct CDR3 sequences, roughly 8.2% seen once. Material: PBMCs, mostly from graft donor cells, obtained 180 days after TCRalphabeta/CD19-depleted stem cell transplant. The receptors shown here come from a male patient between 10 and 17 years old who had a stem cell transplant for acute lymphoblastic leukemia, so the T cells may come from the graft donor.

On this clonotype itself: A much larger clone differs from this one at a single base, so this may be a read error. V usage is TRBV28 and J usage is TRBJ1-5, with D possibly matching TRBD1 (5 bases). The ends were cut back, 6 bases at V and 12 bases at J, with 15 bases in the middle. Germline assignment: CDR1 MDHEN and CDR2 SYDVKM. The CDR3 contains 12 residues. CDR3 DNA: TGTGCCAGCAGGGACATTGGGAGGCGCCAGCATTTT. Its protein is CASRDIGRRQHF.

This clonotype was recorded at least ten times. The V and J genes are TRBV20-1 and TRBJ1-5; perhaps TRBD1 as D (5 bases). Deletions cut 3 bases from V and 0 bases from J, with 12 bases between. The CDR3 totals 15 residues. The germline CDR1 and CDR2 sequences are DFQATT and SNEGSKA (reference sequence). The DNA of the CDR3 is TGCAGTGCTAGGGGACCAGGGATTAGCAATCAGCCCCAGCATTTT. Translated, it gives CSARGPGISNQPQHF.

Only a few counts were recorded for this clonotype. This chain uses TRBV20-1 with TRBJ1-1; TRBD1 matches 11 bases. Per the germline V gene, CDR1 is DFQATT and CDR2 is SNEGSKA (reference sequence). CDR3 size: 14 residues. V shed 3 bases and J 7 bases; nucleotides not matched to a gene: 7. The DNA for the CDR3 is TGCAGTGCTAGTCCCCGGGACAGGGGGGGTGAAGCTTTCTTT. It codes for CSASPRDRGGEAFF.

The table lists this clonotype with many counts. The gene calls are TRBV20-1 and TRBJ2-5; D might be TRBD1 or TRBD2, each matching 6 bases. From germline, CDR1 is DFQATT and CDR2 SNEGSKA (reference sequence). This CDR3 has 18 amino acids. V lost 0 bases and J lost 0, with 20 bases in between. CDR3 amino acids: CSARDAQGRQGHQETQYF. In DNA, the CDR3 is TGCAGTGCTAGAGATGCCCAGGGGAGGCAGGGTCACCAAGAGACCCAGTACTTC.

In this sample, this clonotype turned up many times. The chain combines TRBV15 with TRBJ2-3; D is perhaps TRBD2 (5 bases). The CDR3 is 16 residues long. CDR1 is LNHNV and CDR2 is YYDKDF in the germline V gene (reference sequence). V lost 0 bases to trimming and J lost 3 bases, with 13 bases between them. The chain's CDR3 is CATSRDEGWGTDTQYF. The CDR3 DNA reads as TGTGCCACCAGCAGAGATGAGGGTTGGGGAACAGATACGCAGTATTTT.

The rearrangement links TRBV5-6 to TRBJ2-7; 7 bases align to TRBD2. The CDR3 sequence is 15 residues long. J was trimmed by 2 bases and V by 3 bases; bases with no gene match: 8. In germline, CDR1 is SGHDT, CDR2 YYEEEE. As DNA, the CDR3 is TGTGCCAGCAGCTCTATATCGGGACTACCCTACGAGCAGTACTTC. This sequence encodes CASSSISGLPYEQYF.

A few counts support this clonotype. The rearrangement links TRBV6-2 or TRBV6-3 to TRBJ2-5; D is unresolved. Germline V lookup: CDR1 MNHEY, CDR2 SVGEGT. The CDR3 is 10 amino acids. V shed 9 bases and J shed 2 bases, with 4 bases lying between them. CDR3 amino acids: CASKQETQYF. As DNA, the CDR3 is TGTGCCAGTAAACAAGAGACCCAGTACTTC.

This clonotype was picked up many times. The chain has TRBV12-3 or TRBV12-4 and TRBJ1-5, with 10 positions matching TRBD1. V lost 1 base to trimming and J lost 7 bases; unmatched junction nucleotides: 4. CDR3 size: 15 residues. CDR3 in amino acids: CASSLGTGGDQPQHF. The CDR3 coding sequence is TGTGCCAGCAGTTTAGGGACAGGGGGGGACCAGCCCCAGCATTTT.

In its sample, this clonotype was seen many times. The gene calls are TRBV7-6 and TRBJ1-1; 7 nucleotides agree with TRBD1. This CDR3 region has 16 residues. Germline-derived CDR1 and CDR2 are SGHVS and FNYEAQ. V shed 4 bases and J 1 base; nucleotides not matched to a gene: 9. CDR3 region: CASSSKTGLRNTEAFF. The DNA for the CDR3 is TGTGCCAGCAGCTCTAAGACAGGGCTGCGGAACACTGAAGCTTTCTTT.

At least ten counts were recorded for this clonotype. The chain is built from TRBV7-6 and TRBJ1-3; D is perhaps TRBD1 (5 bases). The germline V and J ends were trimmed by 1 base and 4 bases, with 8 bases remaining between them. The CDR3 runs 14 residues. Germline CDR1 is SGHVS and CDR2 is FNYEAQ. The CDR3 sequence is CASSLGGAGNTIYF. CDR3 coding DNA: TGTGCCAGCAGCTTAGGAGGGGCAGGAAACACCATATATTTT.

This clonotype was detected many times. The chain links TRBV6-1 to TRBJ2-7, with 10 bases fitting TRBD1. The CDR3 has 14 amino acids. The germline V gene encodes CDR1 MNHNS and CDR2 SASEGT. V shed 6 bases, J shed 3 bases, and the junction held 5 bases outside the gene matches. The CDR3 DNA sequence: TGTGCCAGCAGGTCCGGGACAGGGGTCTACGAGCAGTACTTC. Protein sequence: CASRSGTGVYEQYF.

This clonotype was recorded at least ten times. The chain combines TRBV3-1 with TRBJ2-1, with TRBD2 identical over 9 bases. Trimming at V came to 1 base and at J to 8 bases, leaving 3 bases not matched to a gene. From germline, CDR1 is LGHDT and CDR2 YNNKEL (reference sequence). This CDR3 comprises 14 residues. CDR3 sequence (DNA): TGTGCCAGCAGCCAAGTAATAGCGGGAGATGAGCAGTTCTTC. Residues: CASSQVIAGDEQFF.

This clonotype showed up many times. The CDR3 DNA is TGTGCCAGCAGTTACGGGTCTAGCGGGGGGCCAAATACGCAGTATTTT. This sequence encodes CASSYGSSGGPNTQYF. This chain joins TRBV6-2 or TRBV6-3 and TRBJ2-3, with 11 bases matching TRBD2. Looked up from germline, CDR1 is MNHEY and CDR2 is SVGEGT. The V gene end was trimmed by 2 bases and the J gene end by 7 bases; junction bases not matched to a gene: 8. The CDR3 is 16 residues long.

The sample holds many counts of this clonotype. V gene TRBV15 combines with J gene TRBJ2-7, with D maybe TRBD2 (5 bases). This CDR3 comprises 14 residues. V lost 0 bases and J lost 3, with 9 bases in between. Germline assignment: CDR1 LNHNV and CDR2 YYDKDF (reference sequence). This chain's CDR3 is CATSRELDYYEQYF. The CDR3 nucleotides read TGTGCCACCAGCAGAGAGCTAGACTACTACGAGCAGTACTTC.

This clonotype appeared many times. The chain is built from TRBV4-3 and TRBJ1-1; no reliable D call. Trimming cost V 1 base and J 0 bases, with 6 bases left between them. The CDR3 is made up of 14 amino acids. Germline V gene lookup returns CDR1 LGHNA and CDR2 YSLEER. CDR3 residues: CASSQGLLNTEAFF. The CDR3 DNA reads as TGCGCCAGCAGCCAAGGGCTCCTGAACACTGAAGCTTTCTTT.

At least ten counts were recorded for this clonotype. The CDR3 region is CASSLPEGKSNQPQHF. The CDR3 nucleotides are TGTGCCAGCAGCTTACCCGAGGGGAAAAGTAATCAGCCCCAGCATTTT. The chain has TRBV5-5 and TRBJ1-5, with D maybe TRBD1 (5 bases). CDR1 SGHKS and CDR2 YYEKEE come from the germline V gene (reference sequence). The CDR3 spans 16 residues. The germline V and J ends were trimmed by 2 bases and 4 bases, with 16 bases remaining between them.

In its sample, this clonotype was seen many times. The chain recombines TRBV12-3 or TRBV12-4 with TRBJ2-7; D is uncertain. The CDR3 runs to 13 residues. The germline V and J ends were trimmed by 1 base and 2 bases, with 6 bases remaining between them. Here the CDR3 reads CASSLEPAYEQYF. As DNA, the CDR3 is TGTGCCAGCAGTTTAGAACCGGCCTACGAGCAGTACTTC.

This clonotype has at least ten counts. The chain links TRBV20-1 to TRBJ2-4; perhaps TRBD1 as D (6 bases). V gave up 3 bases and J gave up 6 bases, with 12 bases separating them. CDR1 is DFQATT, CDR2 SNEGSKA, per germline (reference sequence). The CDR3 runs to 13 residues. This chain's CDR3 is CSARPRGRNIQYF. The CDR3, as DNA: TGCAGTGCTAGGCCCAGGGGCAGAAACATTCAGTACTTC.

The chain carries TRBV2 and TRBJ2-2, with D perhaps TRBD1 (5 bases). Per the germline V gene, CDR1 is SNHLY and CDR2 is FYNNEI. V was cut by 7 bases and J by 4 bases, with 16 bases left in between. The CDR3 totals 15 residues. CDR3 loop: CASTTEPRGTGELFF. As DNA, the CDR3 is TGTGCCAGCACCACGGAACCTAGGGGCACCGGGGAGCTGTTTTTT.

This clonotype was seen repeatedly, ten times or more. V usage is TRBV5-1 and J usage is TRBJ2-2; D is unclear. The length of the CDR3 is 15 residues. Germline V gene lookup returns CDR1 SGHRS and CDR2 YFSETQ. Trimming removed 2 bases from V and 1 base from J, with 9 bases in between. CDR3 amino acids: CASSLTILNTGELFF. CDR3 sequence (DNA): TGCGCCAGCAGCTTAACAATACTGAACACCGGGGAGCTGTTTTTT.

In its sample, this clonotype was seen many times. The chain combines TRBV21-1 with TRBJ2-7; TRBD1 is taken as the D call from the table, unchecked against the DNA. TRBV21-1 is tagged as a pseudogene. CDR3 length: 13 amino acids. The CDR3 reads CASRKGKDYEQYF. CDR3 DNA: TGTGCCAGCAGGAAGGGAAAGGACTACGAGCAGTACTTC.

This clonotype was seen many times. The chain couples TRBV5-6 to TRBJ2-7; a possible D gene is TRBD1 (5 bases). CDR1 and CDR2 from the germline V gene are SGHDT and YYEEEE. The CDR3 runs 14 residues. V was clipped by 5 bases and J by 1 base, with 13 bases between them. The CDR3 here is CASSLKDSSYEQYF. The CDR3 nucleotides are TGTGCCAGCAGTCTTAAAGACAGTTCCTACGAGCAGTACTTC. Using reference TRBV5-6 and TRBJ2-7 for the parts outside the CDR3, the full variable domain is DAGVTQSPTHLIKTRGQQVTLRCSPKSGHDTVSWYQQALGQGPQFIFQYYEEEERQRGNFPDRFSGHQFPNYSSELNVNALLLGDSALYLCASSLKDSSYEQYFGPGTRLTVT.

This clonotype was recorded at least ten times. V gene TRBV6-5 combines with J gene TRBJ1-6; TRBD1 matches 8 bases. V lost 0 bases and J lost 2; bases outside the gene matches: 0. Looked up from germline, CDR1 is MNHEY and CDR2 is SVGAGI. The CDR3 is made up of 16 amino acids. Here the CDR3 DNA reads TGTGCCAGCAGTTACTCGGACAGGGCCTATAATTCACCCCTCCACTTT. Encoded protein: CASSYSDRAYNSPLHF.

This clonotype was observed at least ten times. CDR3 nucleotides: TGTGCCAGCAGTTTAAATGAGGATACGCAGTATTTT. It is translated as CASSLNEDTQYF. The chain carries TRBV27 and TRBJ2-3; D ambiguous. Germline V gives CDR1 MNHEY, CDR2 SMNVEV (reference sequence). The CDR3 is 12 residues long. The V gene lost 2 bases and the J gene lost 6 bases, with 6 bases spanning the gap.

This clonotype has ten or more counts. V gene TRBV15 combines with J gene TRBJ1-3; D unresolved. Trimming removed 8 bases at V and 2 bases at J, with 7 bases between. The CDR3 has 12 amino acids. In germline, CDR1 is LNHNV, CDR2 YYDKDF (reference sequence). The CDR3, as DNA: TGTGCCACCTCCTCACCTGGAAACACCATATATTTT. This codes for CATSSPGNTIYF.

In this sample, this clonotype turned up many times. The chain combines TRBV5-1 with TRBJ2-7; perhaps TRBD2 as D (6 bases). This CDR3 comprises 13 residues. Between the trimmed V and J ends, which lost 0 bases and 3 bases, there was a span of 7 bases. In germline, CDR1 is SGHRS, CDR2 YFSETQ. In DNA, the CDR3 is TGCGCCAGCAGCTTGGGGGGGGACTACGAGCAGTACTTC. Protein sequence: CASSLGGDYEQYF. Together with reference TRBV5-1 and TRBJ2-7, the CDR3 gives the full variable domain: KAGVTQTPRYLIKTRGQQVTLSCSPISGHRSVSWYQQTPGQGLQFLFEYFSETQRNKGNFPGRFSGRQFSNSRSEMNVSTLELGDSALYLCASSLGGDYEQYFGPGTRLTVT.